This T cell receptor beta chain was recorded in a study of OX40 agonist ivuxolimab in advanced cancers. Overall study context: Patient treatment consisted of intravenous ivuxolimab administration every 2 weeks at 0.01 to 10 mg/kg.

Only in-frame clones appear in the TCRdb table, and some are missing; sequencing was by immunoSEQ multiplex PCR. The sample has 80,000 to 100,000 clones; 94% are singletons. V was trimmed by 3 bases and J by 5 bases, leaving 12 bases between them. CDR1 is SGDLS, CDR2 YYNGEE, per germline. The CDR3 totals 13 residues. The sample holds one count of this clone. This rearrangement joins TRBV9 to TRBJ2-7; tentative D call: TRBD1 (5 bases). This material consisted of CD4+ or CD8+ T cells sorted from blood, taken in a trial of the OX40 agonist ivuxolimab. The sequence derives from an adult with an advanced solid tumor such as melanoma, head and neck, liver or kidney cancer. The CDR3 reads CASSGDRGDEQYF. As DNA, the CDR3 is TGTGCCAGCAGCGGAGATAGGGGCGACGAGCAGTACTTC. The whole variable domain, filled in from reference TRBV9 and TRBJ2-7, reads DSGVTQTPKHLITATGQRVTLRCSPRSGDLSVYWYQQSLDQGLQFLIQYYNGEERAKGNILERFSAQQFPDLHSELNLSSLELGDSALYFCASSGDRGDEQYFGPGTRLTVT.